This T cell receptor (beta chain) came from a study of T cell responses to AZD1222 COVID-19 vaccine. Study-wide findings and caveats: Clonal diversity was possibly underestimated, and white British individuals and females predominated among donors. Distributed over spike, vaccine-associated CD4 TCRs predominated at 160-218 and 743-854. Seropositivity was recorded at baseline in only 6 or 7 AZD1222 recipients.

With respect to this clone: Its target is unknown.

The CDR3 loop spans 17 amino acids. With 2 bases removed from V and 1 base from J, the gap between germline ends came to 14 bases. Germline V gene data show CDR1 as SGHTA and CDR2 as FQGTGA. The table came from immunoSEQ multiplex PCR; TCRdb's copy has only in-frame clones and leaves some out. The data show around 140,000 clones, more than 90% seen once. Sequencing used peripheral blood, obtained on day 0 of AZD1222 vaccination. This chain links TRBV7-3 with TRBJ2-2; D might be TRBD2 (6 bases). The TCR sequence derives from an adult in good health. The CDR3 reads CASSLVARSGNTGELFF. The CDR3 nucleotides are TGTGCCAGCAGCTTAGTAGCCCGTAGCGGGAACACCGGGGAGCTGTTTTTT.